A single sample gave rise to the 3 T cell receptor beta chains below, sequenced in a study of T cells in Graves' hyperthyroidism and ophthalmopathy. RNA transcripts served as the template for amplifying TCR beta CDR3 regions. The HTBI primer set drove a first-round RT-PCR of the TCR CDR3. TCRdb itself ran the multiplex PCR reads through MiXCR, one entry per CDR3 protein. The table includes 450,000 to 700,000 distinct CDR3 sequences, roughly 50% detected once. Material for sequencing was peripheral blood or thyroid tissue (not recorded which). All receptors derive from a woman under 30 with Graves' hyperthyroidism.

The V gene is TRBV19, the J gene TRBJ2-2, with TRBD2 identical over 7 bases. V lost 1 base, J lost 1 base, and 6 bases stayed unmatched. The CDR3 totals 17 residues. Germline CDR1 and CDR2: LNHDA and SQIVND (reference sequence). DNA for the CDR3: TGTGCCAGTAGTATAGGCCGGGGAGGGATGAACACCGGGGAGCTGTTTTTT. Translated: CASSIGRGGMNTGELFF.

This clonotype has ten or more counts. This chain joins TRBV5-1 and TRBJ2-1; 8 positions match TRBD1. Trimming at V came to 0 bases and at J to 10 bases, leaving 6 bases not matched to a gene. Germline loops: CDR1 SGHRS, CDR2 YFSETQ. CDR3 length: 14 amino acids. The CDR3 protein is CASSLGDRGREQFF. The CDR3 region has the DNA TGCGCCAGCAGCTTGGGCGACAGGGGACGGGAGCAGTTCTTC.

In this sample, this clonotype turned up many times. The CDR3 sequence: CASTRKANQETQYF. CDR3 in DNA: TGTGCCAGCACCCGTAAGGCCAACCAAGAGACCCAGTACTTC. The chain couples TRBV6-1 to TRBJ2-5; D unresolved. CDR1 and CDR2 (germline): MNHNS, SASEGT. V was cut by 7 bases and J by 0 bases, with 12 bases left in between. The CDR3 is 14 amino acids.